What follows are 15 T cell receptor beta chains derived from one specimen sequenced in a study of shared clonotypes between healthy human individuals. The repertoire was sequenced with immunoSEQ multiplex PCR; TCRdb's copy has only in-frame clones and lacks some. The top ten hold more than 1.5% of the sample, which has about 2.1 million clones, around 93% seen once. Naive CD8 isolation took CD45RO-negative cells positively selected for CCR7 and excluded terminally differentiated effector memory CD45RA+ cells. Source material: naive CD8+ T cells from PBMCs. The source of these receptors is a man aged 18 to 29 in good health. Some clones in this sample may be carry-over from other donors' samples.

CDR3 in DNA: TGCGCCAGCAGCCCCCGCTTCATGCGGCGATCTGGCTACACCTTC. Its protein is CASSPRFMRRSGYTF. This chain joins TRBV4-3 and TRBJ1-2; D not certain. From germline, CDR1 is LGHNA and CDR2 YSLEER. The CDR3 length is 15 residues. V lost 4 bases and J lost 7, with 19 bases in between.

This clone was seen only a few times. The rearrangement joins TRBV18 to TRBJ2-1; TRBD1 matches at 7 bases. J gave up 5 bases and V 5 bases, and 6 bases lay outside the gene matches. The CDR3 is 14 amino acids. CDR1 KGHSH and CDR2 LQKENI come from the germline V gene. The CDR3 loop is CASSGYRGHNEQFF. The CDR3 DNA reads TGTGCCAGCTCAGGGTACAGGGGACACAATGAGCAGTTCTTC. The full variable domain, completed using reference TRBV18 and TRBJ2-1, is NAGVMQNPRHLVRRRGQEARLRCSPMKGHSHVYWYRQLPEEGLKFMVYLQKENIIDESGMPKERFSAEFPKEGPSILRIQQVVRGDSAAYFCASSGYRGHNEQFFGPGTRLTVL.

Here the CDR3 DNA reads TGTGCCAGCAGCGCCGGGACAGGGGGTCCCTCGAAGCAGTACTTC. Translation: CASSAGTGGPSKQYF. The chain recombines TRBV9 with TRBJ2-7, with TRBD1 matching over 11 bases. The CDR3 has 15 amino acids. Unmatched junction bases numbered 10, after V lost 3 bases and J lost 8 bases. Germline V gene sequence: CDR1 SGDLS, CDR2 YYNGEE.

V and J are TRBV7-9 and TRBJ2-5, with unresolved D. The CDR3 is 14 residues long. With 5 bases removed from V and 5 bases from J, the gap between germline ends came to 15 bases. Germline-derived CDR1 and CDR2 are SEHNR and FQNEAQ (reference sequence). The CDR3 loop reads CASSPRAEWETQYF. DNA for the CDR3: TGTGCCAGCAGCCCCCGGGCTGAGTGGGAGACCCAGTACTTC.

On this clone: Different DNA sequences within this sample yield the same CDR3. The chain joins TRBV7-9 to TRBJ2-1; D might be TRBD1 (5 bases). CDR1 and CDR2 from the germline V gene are SEHNR and FQNEAQ (reference sequence). This CDR3 spans 11 amino acids. Trimming cost V 6 bases and J 7 bases, with 7 bases left between them. The CDR3 reads CASSPGNEQFF. The CDR3 bases are TGTGCCAGCAGTCCAGGGAATGAGCAGTTCTTC.

To note about this clone: Distinct nucleotide sequences in the sample also encode this CDR3. The V and J genes are TRBV4-2 and TRBJ2-7; no definite D call. Trimming took 4 bases from V and 3 from J, leaving 10 bases between them. This CDR3 is 13 amino acids long. Germline V gives CDR1 LGHNA, CDR2 YNFKEQ. Here the CDR3 reads CASSPGLGYEQYF. Written as DNA, the CDR3 is TGTGCCAGCAGCCCTGGTTTGGGCTACGAGCAGTACTTC.

The rearrangement links TRBV7-3 to TRBJ2-5, with D perhaps matching TRBD2 (6 bases). The CDR3 covers 14 residues. V lost 2 bases and J 5 bases, leaving 12 bases between the germline ends. The germline gives CDR1 SGHTA, CDR2 FQGTGA. CDR3 bases: TGTGCCAGCAGCTTAGCGGGGTCGGGGGAGACCCAGTACTTC. It specifies CASSLAGSGETQYF.

This chain connects TRBV11-2 to TRBJ2-7; 9 bases map to TRBD1. The CDR3 spans 16 residues. V gave up 1 base and J gave up 5 bases; unmatched junction bases: 9. CDR1 and CDR2 from the germline V gene are SGHAT and FQNNGV. The CDR3 bases are TGTGCCAGCAGCTTAGGGCCCGGGACAGGGTCCCACGAGCAGTACTTC. Translated, it gives CASSLGPGTGSHEQYF.

The sample holds one count of this clone. The chain combines TRBV27 with TRBJ2-5; weak D call: TRBD2 (7 bases). Per germline, CDR1 MNHEY and CDR2 SMNVEV (reference sequence). The CDR3 is 12 amino acids. Trimming stripped 6 bases from V and 5 bases from J, with 10 bases between. DNA of the CDR3: TGTGCCAGCAGGGGGGGGCCGGAGACCCAGTACTTC. Amino acids: CASRGGPETQYF.

The V and J genes are TRBV7-9 and TRBJ1-2; unclear D gene. V lost 0 bases, J lost 6 bases, and 14 bases lay in between. This CDR3 is 15 amino acids long. The germline gives CDR1 SEHNR, CDR2 FQNEAQ (reference sequence). In DNA, the CDR3 is TGTGCCAGCAGCTTAGCGGATCAGCGGAGGAATGGCTACACCTTC. This codes for CASSLADQRRNGYTF.

This chain joins TRBV7-9 and TRBJ1-4; D is possibly TRBD1 (5 bases). Germline V gene sequence: CDR1 SEHNR, CDR2 FQNEAQ (reference sequence). V lost 6 bases to trimming and J lost 0 bases, with 11 bases between them. CDR3 size: 15 residues. DNA for the CDR3: TGTGCCAGCAGTAAGACAGCCGCAACTAATGAAAAACTGTTTTTT. It codes for CASSKTAATNEKLFF.

This chain uses TRBV9 with TRBJ2-7; D unresolved. V was cut by 0 bases and J by 2 bases, with 9 bases left in between. The CDR3 consists of 14 residues. Germline CDR1 is SGDLS and CDR2 is YYNGEE. CDR3 nucleotide sequence: TGTGCCAGCAGCGTAGCTGACAAAGCCTACGAGCAGTACTTC. Translating it yields CASSVADKAYEQYF.

V gene TRBV7-9 combines with J gene TRBJ1-1; D is uncertain. Germline V gene lookup returns CDR1 SEHNR and CDR2 FQNEAQ (reference sequence). The CDR3 extends over 14 amino acids. V lost 0 bases and J lost 3, with 8 bases in between. The CDR3 loop reads CASSLAWGDTEAFF. As DNA, the CDR3 is TGTGCCAGCAGCTTAGCTTGGGGAGACACTGAAGCTTTCTTT.

This clone was detected a few times. The chain links TRBV29-1 to TRBJ1-5; no firm D call. Germline CDR1 and CDR2: SQVTM and ANQGSEA. Between the trimmed V and J ends, which lost 3 bases and 5 bases, there was a span of 8 bases. The CDR3 consists of 12 residues. CDR3 protein: CSVEVGDQPQHF. The CDR3 DNA follows: TGCAGCGTTGAGGTCGGGGATCAGCCCCAGCATTTT. Using reference TRBV29-1 and TRBJ1-5 for the parts outside the CDR3, the full variable domain is SAVISQKPSRDICQRGTSLTIQCQVDSQVTMMFWYRQQPGQSLTLIATANQGSEATYESGFVIDKFPISRPNLTFSTLTVSNMSPEDSSIYLCSVEVGDQPQHFGDGTRLSIL.

The chain uses TRBV29-1 and TRBJ1-2, with 7 bases that match TRBD1. CDR3 length: 14 residues. Unmatched junction bases numbered 5, after V lost 3 bases and J lost 1 base. CDR1 SQVTM and CDR2 ANQGSEA come from the germline V gene. The CDR3 DNA reads TGCAGCGTTGAGGAGGACAGGTTTAACTATGGCTACACCTTC. Translation gives CSVEEDRFNYGYTF.